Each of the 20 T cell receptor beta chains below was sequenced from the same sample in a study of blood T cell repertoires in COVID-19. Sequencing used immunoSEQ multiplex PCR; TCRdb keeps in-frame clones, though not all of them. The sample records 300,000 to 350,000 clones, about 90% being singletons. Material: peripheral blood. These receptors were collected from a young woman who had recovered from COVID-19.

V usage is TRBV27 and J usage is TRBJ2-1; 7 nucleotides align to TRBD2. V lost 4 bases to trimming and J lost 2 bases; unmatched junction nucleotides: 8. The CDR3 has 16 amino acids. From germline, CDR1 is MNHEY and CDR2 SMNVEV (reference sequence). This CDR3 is CASSYWGGNTYNEQFF. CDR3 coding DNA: TGTGCCAGCAGTTACTGGGGGGGTAATACCTACAATGAGCAGTTCTTC.

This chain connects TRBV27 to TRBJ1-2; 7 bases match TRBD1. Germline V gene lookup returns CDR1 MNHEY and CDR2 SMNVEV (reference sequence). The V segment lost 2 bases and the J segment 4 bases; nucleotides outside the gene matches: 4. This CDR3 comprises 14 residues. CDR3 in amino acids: CASSLKGTAYGYTF. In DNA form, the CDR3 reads TGTGCCAGCAGTTTAAAGGGGACAGCCTATGGCTACACCTTC.

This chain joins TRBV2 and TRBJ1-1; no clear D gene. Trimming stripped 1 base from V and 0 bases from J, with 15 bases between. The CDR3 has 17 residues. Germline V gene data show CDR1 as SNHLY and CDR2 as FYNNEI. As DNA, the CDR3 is TGTGCCAGCAGTGAAGGGGCAGGCAACTCGATGAACACTGAAGCTTTCTTT. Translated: CASSEGAGNSMNTEAFF.

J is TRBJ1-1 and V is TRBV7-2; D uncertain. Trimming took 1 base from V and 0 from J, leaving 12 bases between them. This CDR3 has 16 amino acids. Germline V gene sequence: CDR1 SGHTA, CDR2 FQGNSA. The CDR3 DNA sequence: TGTGCCAGCAGCTTAGATGGCGGGCTAATGAACACTGAAGCTTTCTTT. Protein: CASSLDGGLMNTEAFF.

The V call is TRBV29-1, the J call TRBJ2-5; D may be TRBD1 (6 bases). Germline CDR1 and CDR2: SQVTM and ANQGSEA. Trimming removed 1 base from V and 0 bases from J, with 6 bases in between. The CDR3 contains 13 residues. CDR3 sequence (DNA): TGCAGCGTTGAAGGGACAGACCAAGAGACCCAGTACTTC. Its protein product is CSVEGTDQETQYF.

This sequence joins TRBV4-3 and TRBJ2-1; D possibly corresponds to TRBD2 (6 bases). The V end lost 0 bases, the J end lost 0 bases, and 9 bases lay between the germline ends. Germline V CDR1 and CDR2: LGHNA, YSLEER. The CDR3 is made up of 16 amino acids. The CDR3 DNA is TGCGCCAGCAGCCAAGATGCGGGGTCCTCCTACAATGAGCAGTTCTTC. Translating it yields CASSQDAGSSYNEQFF.

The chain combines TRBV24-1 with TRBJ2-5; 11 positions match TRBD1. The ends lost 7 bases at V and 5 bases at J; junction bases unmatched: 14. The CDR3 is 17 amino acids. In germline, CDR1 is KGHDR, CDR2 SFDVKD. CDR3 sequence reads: CATSSGTGGSLGETQYF. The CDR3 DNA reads TGTGCCACCAGCTCCGGGACAGGGGGTTCCTTGGGGGAGACCCAGTACTTC.

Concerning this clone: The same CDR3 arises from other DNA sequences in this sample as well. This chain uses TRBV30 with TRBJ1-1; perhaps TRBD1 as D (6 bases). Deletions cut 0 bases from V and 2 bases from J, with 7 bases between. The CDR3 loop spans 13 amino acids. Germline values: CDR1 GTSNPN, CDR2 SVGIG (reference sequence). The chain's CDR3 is CAWSVQGNTEAFF. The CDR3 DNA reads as TGTGCCTGGAGTGTACAGGGCAACACTGAAGCTTTCTTT.

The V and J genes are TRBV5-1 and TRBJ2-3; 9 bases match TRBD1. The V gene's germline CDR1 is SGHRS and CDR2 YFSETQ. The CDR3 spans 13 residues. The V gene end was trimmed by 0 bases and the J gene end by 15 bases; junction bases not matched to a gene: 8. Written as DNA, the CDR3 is TGCGCCAGCAGCTTGGAACCGACAGGGGGAGTCTATTTT. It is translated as CASSLEPTGGVYF. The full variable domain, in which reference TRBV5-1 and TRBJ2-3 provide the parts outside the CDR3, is KAGVTQTPRYLIKTRGQQVTLSCSPISGHRSVSWYQQTPGQGLQFLFEYFSETQRNKGNFPGRFSGRQFSNSRSEMNVSTLELGDSALYLCASSLEPTGGVYFGPGTRLTVL.

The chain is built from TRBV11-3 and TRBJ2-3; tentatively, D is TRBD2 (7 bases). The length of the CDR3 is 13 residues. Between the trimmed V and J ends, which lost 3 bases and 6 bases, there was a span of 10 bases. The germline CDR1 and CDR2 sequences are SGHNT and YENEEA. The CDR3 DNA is TGTGCCAGCAGCTTCGGGGGGCGGGATACGCAGTATTTT. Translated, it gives CASSFGGRDTQYF.

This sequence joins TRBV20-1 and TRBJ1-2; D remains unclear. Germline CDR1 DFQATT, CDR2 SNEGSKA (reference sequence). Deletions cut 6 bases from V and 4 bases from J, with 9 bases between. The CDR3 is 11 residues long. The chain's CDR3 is CSAAAGYGYTF. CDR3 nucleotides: TGCAGTGCCGCGGCGGGCTATGGCTACACCTTC.

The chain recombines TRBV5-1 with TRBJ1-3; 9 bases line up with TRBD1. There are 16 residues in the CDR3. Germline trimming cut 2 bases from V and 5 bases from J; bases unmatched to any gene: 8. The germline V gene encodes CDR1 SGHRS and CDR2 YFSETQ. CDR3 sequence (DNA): TGCGCCAGCAGCTTATCGACAGGGGGTCAGAGAAACACCATATATTTT. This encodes CASSLSTGGQRNTIYF.

The CDR3 region has the DNA TGTGCCAGCAGTCGTCACACCGGGGAGCTGTTTTTT. Translation gives CASSRHTGELFF. The chain couples TRBV5-5 to TRBJ2-2; D gene unclear. Germline lookup yields CDR1 SGHKS and CDR2 YYEKEE (reference sequence). V was clipped by 5 bases and J by 3 bases, with 5 bases between them. The CDR3 is made up of 12 amino acids.

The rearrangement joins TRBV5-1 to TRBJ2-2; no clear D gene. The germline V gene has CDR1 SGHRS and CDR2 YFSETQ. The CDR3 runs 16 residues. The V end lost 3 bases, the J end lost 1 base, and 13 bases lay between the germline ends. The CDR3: CASSSRSRMNTGELFF. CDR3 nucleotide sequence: TGCGCCAGCAGCTCCCGCAGCAGGATGAACACCGGGGAGCTGTTTTTT.

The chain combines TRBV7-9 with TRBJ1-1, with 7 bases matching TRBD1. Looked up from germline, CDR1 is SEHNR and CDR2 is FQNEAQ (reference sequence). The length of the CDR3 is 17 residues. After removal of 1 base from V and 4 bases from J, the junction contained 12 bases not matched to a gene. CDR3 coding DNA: TGTGCCAGCAGCTTAGTAACAGGGGCAGGCCTAGGCACTGAAGCTTTCTTT. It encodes CASSLVTGAGLGTEAFF. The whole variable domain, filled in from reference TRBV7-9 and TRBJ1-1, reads DTGVSQNPRHKITKRGQNVTFRCDPISEHNRLYWYRQTLGQGPEFLTYFQNEAQLEKSRLLSDRFSAERPKGSFSTLEIQRTEQGDSAMYLCASSLVTGAGLGTEAFFGQGTRLTVV.

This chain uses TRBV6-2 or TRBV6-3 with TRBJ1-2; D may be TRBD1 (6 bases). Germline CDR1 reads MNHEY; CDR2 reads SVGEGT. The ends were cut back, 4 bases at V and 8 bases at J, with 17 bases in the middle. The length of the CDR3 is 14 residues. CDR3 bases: TGTGCCAGCAGTTCGAACAGGGCCGTGAGGGGCTACACCTTC. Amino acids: CASSSNRAVRGYTF.

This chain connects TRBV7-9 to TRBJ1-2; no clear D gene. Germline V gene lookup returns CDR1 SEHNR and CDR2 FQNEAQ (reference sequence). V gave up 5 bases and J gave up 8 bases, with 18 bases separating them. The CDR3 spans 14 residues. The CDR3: CASSPEGFGGGYTF. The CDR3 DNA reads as TGTGCCAGCAGCCCCGAGGGATTCGGCGGCGGCTACACCTTC.

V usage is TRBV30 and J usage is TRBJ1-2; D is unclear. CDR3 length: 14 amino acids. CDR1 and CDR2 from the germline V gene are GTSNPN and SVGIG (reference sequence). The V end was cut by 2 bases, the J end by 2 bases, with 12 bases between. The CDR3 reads CAWSRLPGNYGYTF. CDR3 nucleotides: TGTGCCTGGAGTAGACTCCCGGGAAACTATGGCTACACCTTC.

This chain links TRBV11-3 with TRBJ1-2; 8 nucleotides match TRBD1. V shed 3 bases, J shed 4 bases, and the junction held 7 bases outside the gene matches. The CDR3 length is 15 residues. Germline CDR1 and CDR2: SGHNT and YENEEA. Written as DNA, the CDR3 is TGTGCCAGCAGCTTGACAGGGGCCCCCTTCTATGGCTACACCTTC. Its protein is CASSLTGAPFYGYTF.

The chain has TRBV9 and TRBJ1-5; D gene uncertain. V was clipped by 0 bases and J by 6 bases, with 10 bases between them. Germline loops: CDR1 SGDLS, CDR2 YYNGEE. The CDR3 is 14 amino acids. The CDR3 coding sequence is TGTGCCAGCAGCGTAGGCGGAGCGGCTCAGCCCCAGCATTTT. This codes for CASSVGGAAQPQHF.